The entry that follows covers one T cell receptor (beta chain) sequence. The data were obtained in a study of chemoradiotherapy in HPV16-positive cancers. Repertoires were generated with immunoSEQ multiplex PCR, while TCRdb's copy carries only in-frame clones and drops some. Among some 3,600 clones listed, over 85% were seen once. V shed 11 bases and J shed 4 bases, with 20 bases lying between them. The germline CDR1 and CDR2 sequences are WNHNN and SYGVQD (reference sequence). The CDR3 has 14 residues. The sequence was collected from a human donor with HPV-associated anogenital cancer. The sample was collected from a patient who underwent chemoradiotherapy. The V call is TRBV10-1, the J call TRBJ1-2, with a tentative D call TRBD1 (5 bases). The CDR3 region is CAGLTQGISYGYTF. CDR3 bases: TGCGCCGGGTTGACCCAGGGTATCTCCTATGGCTACACCTTC.